This T cell receptor beta chain was captured by sequencing in a study of cytomegalovirus exposure and HLA in healthy donors. The CDR3 length is 16 residues. V lost 1 base, J lost 7 bases, and 10 bases stayed unmatched. The V gene's germline CDR1 is SGDLS and CDR2 YYNGEE. Overall study findings and caveats: For cytomegalovirus status, the classifier reportedly gave diagnoses with high specificity and sensitivity.

In the case of this clone: Its antigen is unidentified.

The method was immunoSEQ multiplex PCR; TCRdb's version includes in-frame clones alone and lacks a portion of them. The sample includes roughly 100,000 clones, 85% to 90% seen only once; the top ten take around 3.6%. The chain combines TRBV9 with TRBJ2-1; 8 nucleotides align to TRBD2. This clonotype originated in a woman between 18 and 29 years old in good health and CMV-seropositive. The sample comprised PBMCs. The CDR3 DNA sequence: TGTGCCAGCAGCGTATCCCCTACGGGGGGGCGGAATGAGCAGTTCTTC. Protein sequence: CASSVSPTGGRNEQFF.